This is a list of T cell receptor beta chains from one sample in a study of Tregs in tolerant kidney transplant recipients. Clones were read by immunoSEQ multiplex PCR, and TCRdb kept only the in-frame ones, dropping some. The sample lists 110,000 or so clones, around nine tenths occurring once. Material: CD4+ T cells from blood. The receptor source for this set is a human donor in good health. The conserved cysteine and the conserved F or W are not part of the CDR3 here. A clone size is listed for some rows: how often the clone was seen (once, few, many), or a class if it is expanded.

clone_size	v_call	j_call	cdr3_aa
NA	TRBV9	TRBJ2-1	ASSVQGAYNEQF
NA	TRBV2	TRBJ1-3	AITPGPGNTIY
NA	TRBV29-1	TRBJ1-4	SVDGGSANEKLF
NA	TRBV7-9	TRBJ2-3	ASSDWSGGSNTDTQY
NA	TRBV29-1	TRBJ1-2	SVAGQVLRGYT
NA	TRBV5-1	TRBJ1-4	ASSLIFGGTGSEKLF
NA	TRBV9	TRBJ1-1	ASSVAVNTEAF
NA	TRBV9	TRBJ2-5	ASSVGASGAQETQY
NA	TRBV5-1	TRBJ2-3	ASSVQRGGVDTQY
NA	TRBV5-3	TRBJ1-4	ARSFDRGKVSLGEKLF
NA	TRBV7-9	TRBJ2-7	ASSSLGEQY
NA	TRBV19	TRBJ2-7	ASSRDRGLTYEQY
NA	TRBV7-9	TRBJ2-7	ASSFEPSPEQY
NA	TRBV6-5	TRBJ1-5	ASSNDRGNQPQH
NA	TRBV2	TRBJ2-1	ASSPTVYRNEQF
NA	TRBV30	TRBJ1-3	AWSVLSWGTVSGNTIY
NA	TRBV5-8	TRBJ1-1	ASSQHGEAF
NA	TRBV7-9	TRBJ1-3	ASSLIFGTAVSGNTIY
NA	TRBV7-8	TRBJ2-7	ATRTGTEGYEQY
NA	TRBV27	TRBJ2-5	ASILRDRGKGTQY
few	TRBV29-1	TRBJ1-1	SVEVGRANTEAF
NA	TRBV6-5	TRBJ2-6	ASSYERGAGANVLT
NA	TRBV2	TRBJ1-6	ASSDQGSPLH
once	TRBV6-5	TRBJ1-2	ASSQDRNYGYT
NA	TRBV6-1	TRBJ2-3	ASSAREADTQY
NA	TRBV15	TRBJ2-7	ATSVPGTGIEQY
NA	TRBV10-2	TRBJ2-1	ASSERGLAFYNEQF
NA	TRBV7-9	TRBJ2-5	ASSLVLAGGDQETQY
NA	TRBV5-1	TRBJ2-3	ASSSPTDTQY
NA	TRBV6-5	TRBJ1-1	ASSYSSGVNTEAF
NA	TRBV15	TRBJ2-3	ATTAQGGTDTQY
NA	TRBV5-1	TRBJ1-6	ASSALGGLGSNSPLH
NA	TRBV5-4	TRBJ2-3	ASRGVPGTDTQY
NA	TRBV5-3	TRBJ2-1	ARSLFDGGAGCNEQF
NA	TRBV18	TRBJ1-2	ASSPAGYGYT
once	TRBV15	TRBJ2-7	ATSTGLANHEQY
NA	TRBV5-6	TRBJ2-7	ASSSLQGARDEQY
NA	TRBV7-9	TRBJ2-3	ASSPRQAGRIDTQY
NA	TRBV6-5	TRBJ2-1	ASSISGGSYNEQF